The 8 T cell receptor beta chains below come from one sample, sequenced in a study of T cells after yellow fever vaccination. TCRdb re-derived calls from the 5' RACE reads in MiXCR, one entry per CDR3 protein. The sample comprises 620,000 or so distinct CDR3 sequences, 9% to 15% of which are singletons, and around 14% rests with the top ten. Material: PBMCs, obtained on the day of the yellow fever booster vaccination. Receptors originate from a man aged 25 to 40 who received the YFV17D yellow fever vaccine.

This clonotype appeared a few times. The genes are TRBV7-9 and TRBJ2-7; TRBD1 or TRBD2 may be the D gene (6 bases each). V was shortened by 4 bases and J by 9 bases, with 10 bases between the two germline ends. The CDR3 totals 11 residues. Germline assignment: CDR1 SEHNR and CDR2 FQNEAQ (reference sequence). The CDR3: CASSSGARQYF. The DNA for the CDR3 is TGTGCCAGCAGCTCGGGGGCGCGGCAGTACTTC.

The chain links TRBV7-8 to TRBJ2-7; D may be TRBD1 (6 bases). The CDR3 is 14 residues long. Trimming left V 5 bases short and J 1 base short, with 12 bases between. Germline CDR1 is SGHVS and CDR2 is FQNEAQ. The CDR3 is CASSGRGPSYEQYF. DNA of the CDR3: TGTGCCAGCAGCGGCAGGGGCCCTTCCTACGAGCAGTACTTC.

The rearrangement links TRBV5-1 to TRBJ2-1; 7 nucleotides agree with TRBD2. The CDR3 runs to 15 residues. Looked up from germline, CDR1 is SGHRS and CDR2 is YFSETQ. V lost 4 bases to trimming and J lost 0 bases; unmatched junction nucleotides: 4. The DNA for the CDR3 is TGCGCCAGCAGCCAGAGCGGGACCTCCTACAATGAGCAGTTCTTC. This encodes CASSQSGTSYNEQFF.

In DNA form, the CDR3 reads TGTGCCAGCAGCTTAGCGACTAGCGGCGAGCAGTACTTC. Residues: CASSLATSGEQYF. The gene calls are TRBV7-2 and TRBJ2-7; 9 nucleotides match TRBD2. The germline gives CDR1 SGHTA, CDR2 FQGNSA. After removal of 0 bases from V and 6 bases from J, the junction contained 0 bases not matched to a gene. This CDR3 has 13 residues.

This clonotype showed up just a few times. V gene TRBV4-3 combines with J gene TRBJ1-1, with TRBD1 matching 8 bases. Germline-derived CDR1 and CDR2 are LGHNA and YSLEER. The CDR3 is 15 residues long. J lost 8 bases, V lost 3 bases, and 11 bases had no gene match. The CDR3 DNA sequence: TGCGCCAGCAGCCAGGGGACAGGCACGGTTCGCGAAGCTTTCTTT. Translation gives CASSQGTGTVREAFF.

The rearrangement uses TRBV5-1 and TRBJ2-7; a possible D gene is TRBD1 (6 bases). The CDR3 extends over 13 amino acids. Trimming took 0 bases from V and 5 from J, leaving 9 bases between them. Germline CDR1 is SGHRS and CDR2 is YFSETQ. CDR3 in DNA: TGCGCCAGCAGCTTGGAGGCAGGGGACGAGCAGTACTTC. This translates into CASSLEAGDEQYF.

This clonotype was seen a few times. The J gene is TRBJ2-1, the V gene TRBV20-1, with TRBD2 matching 7 bases. Unmatched junction bases numbered 15, after V lost 3 bases and J lost 4 bases. This CDR3 is 17 amino acids long. Germline lookup yields CDR1 DFQATT and CDR2 SNEGSKA (reference sequence). CDR3 in amino acids: CSASQRGGTFSYNEQFF. For the CDR3, the DNA is TGCAGTGCTAGCCAGCGGGGAGGGACCTTCTCGTACAATGAGCAGTTCTTC.

The rearrangement uses TRBV4-2 and TRBJ2-1; no clear D gene. V dropped 2 bases and J dropped 8 bases, with 10 bases sitting between them. Germline CDR1 LGHNA, CDR2 YNFKEQ. The CDR3 is 13 amino acids. CDR3: CASSQNPFDEQFF. CDR3 bases: TGTGCCAGCAGCCAAAACCCCTTCGATGAGCAGTTCTTC.